A selection of T cell receptor beta chains follows, all from one sample in a study of cytomegalovirus exposure and HLA in healthy donors. TCRdb's copy holds only in-frame clones and misses some; the assay was immunoSEQ multiplex PCR. The table includes roughly 220,000 clones, approximately 70% detected once. Source material: PBMCs. These receptor sequences come from a man aged 40-49 years in good health and CMV-seropositive. Both conserved end residues are part of each CDR3. The D gene is left open where the match is weak. Not all rows give a size; the values are once, few, many and, for expanded clones, a class.

D: TRBD1
J: TRBJ1-1
V: TRBV5-4
size: -
CDR3: CASTPSRGYTEAFF
DNA: TGTGCCAGCACCCCCAGCAGGGGGTACACTGAAGCTTTCTTT

D: TRBD1
J: TRBJ1-1
V: TRBV11-2
size: -
CDR3: CASSLDTGGWAEAFF
DNA: TGTGCCAGCAGCTTAGATACAGGGGGCTGGGCTGAAGCTTTCTTT

D: TRBD2
J: TRBJ2-1
V: TRBV14
size: -
CDR3: CASSLRLAGGPKFF
DNA: TGTGCCAGCAGCCTTCGACTAGCGGGGGGACCAAAGTTCTTC

D: -
J: TRBJ1-2
V: TRBV28
size: -
CDR3: CASMGGTPVNYGYTF
DNA: TGTGCCAGCATGGGGGGGACTCCCGTTAACTATGGCTACACCTTC

D: -
J: TRBJ1-5
V: TRBV6-1
size: -
CDR3: CASSEILFNQPQHF
DNA: TGTGCCAGCAGTGAAATTCTTTTCAATCAGCCCCAGCATTTT

D: -
J: TRBJ2-2
V: TRBV6-5
size: few
CDR3: CASSPVFPGELFF
DNA: TGTGCCAGCAGTCCTGTTTTCCCCGGGGAGCTGTTTTTT

D: TRBD1
J: TRBJ2-7
V: TRBV5-4
size: -
CDR3: CASRRWGTGTHEQYF
DNA: TGTGCCAGCAGGCGGTGGGGGACAGGGACCCACGAGCAGTACTTC

D: -
J: TRBJ2-2
V: TRBV2
size: -
CDR3: CASSEALRGYGELFF
DNA: TGTGCCAGCAGTGAAGCGCTTCGGGGATACGGGGAGCTGTTTTTT

D: TRBD2
J: TRBJ2-1
V: TRBV6-6
size: -
CDR3: CASSPAGTIAINEQFF
DNA: TGTGCCAGCAGCCCAGCCGGGACTATCGCTATCAATGAGCAGTTCTTC

D: -
J: TRBJ2-7
V: TRBV5-8
size: -
CDR3: CASSSAGTNSYEQYF
DNA: TGTGCCAGCAGCTCCGCCGGGACAAACTCCTACGAGCAGTACTTC

D: -
J: TRBJ2-1
V: TRBV4-3
size: -
CDR3: CASSTRLGASYNEQFF
DNA: TGCGCCAGCAGCACCCGATTGGGGGCCTCCTACAATGAGCAGTTCTTC

D: TRBD1
J: TRBJ2-2
V: TRBV19
size: once
CDR3: CASSKGQGLWTGELFF
DNA: TGTGCCAGTAGTAAAGGACAGGGCTTGTGGACCGGGGAGCTGTTTTTT

D: TRBD1
J: TRBJ2-2
V: TRBV7-9
size: -
CDR3: CASSLETGRNTGELFF
DNA: TGTGCCAGCAGCTTAGAGACAGGGAGGAACACCGGGGAGCTGTTTTTT

D: TRBD1
J: TRBJ1-5
V: TRBV10-1
size: once
CDR3: CASKGQTYSNQPQHF
DNA: TGCGCCAGCAAGGGACAGACTTATAGCAATCAGCCCCAGCATTTT

D: -
J: TRBJ1-2
V: TRBV6-5
size: -
CDR3: CASSAGRRGYGYTF
DNA: TGTGCCAGCAGTGCCGGTCGGAGGGGCTATGGCTACACCTTC

D: -
J: TRBJ1-4
V: TRBV5-6
size: -
CDR3: CASSLAGAANEKLFF
DNA: TGTGCCAGCAGCTTGGCAGGGGCAGCTAATGAAAAACTGTTTTTT

D: TRBD1
J: TRBJ1-4
V: TRBV7-2
size: few
CDR3: CASSLLAGGNEKLFF
DNA: TGTGCCAGCAGCTTATTAGCAGGGGGCAATGAAAAACTGTTTTTT

D: -
J: TRBJ2-3
V: TRBV5-1
size: -
CDR3: CASSLGGDQDTQYF
DNA: TGCGCCAGCAGCTTGGGCGGGGATCAGGATACGCAGTATTTT

D: -
J: TRBJ1-1
V: TRBV28
size: -
CDR3: CASSFPRNTEAFF
DNA: TGTGCCAGCAGTTTCCCGAGAAACACTGAAGCTTTCTTT

D: -
J: TRBJ1-2
V: TRBV6-1
size: few
CDR3: CASALRGTINYGYTF
DNA: TGTGCCAGCGCGCTAAGGGGGACAATCAACTATGGCTACACCTTC

D: TRBD1
J: TRBJ1-2
V: TRBV5-1
size: -
CDR3: CASSPPGTGQAAYTF
DNA: TGCGCCAGCAGCCCCCCCGGGACAGGGCAAGCGGCCTACACCTTC

D: TRBD1
J: TRBJ2-7
V: TRBV11-2
size: many
CDR3: CASSPGQGGYEQYF
DNA: TGTGCCAGCAGCCCGGGACAGGGAGGTTACGAGCAGTACTTC

D: -
J: TRBJ1-2
V: TRBV10-3
size: -
CDR3: CAISQREDYGYTF
DNA: TGTGCCATCAGTCAGCGGGAAGACTATGGCTACACCTTC

D: -
J: TRBJ2-3
V: TRBV25-1
size: -
CDR3: CASSVRGSTDTQYF
DNA: TGTGCCAGCAGTGTCAGGGGAAGCACAGATACGCAGTATTTT

D: -
J: TRBJ2-3
V: TRBV30
size: few
CDR3: CALPGDTDTQYF
DNA: TGTGCCTTGCCAGGGGACACAGATACGCAGTATTTT

D: TRBD1
J: TRBJ1-2
V: TRBV28
size: -
CDR3: CASSLLPGQGRFGYTF
DNA: TGTGCCAGCAGTCTTCTTCCTGGACAGGGGAGATTTGGCTACACCTTC

D: -
J: TRBJ1-5
V: TRBV6-1
size: -
CDR3: CASSQTGHQPQHF
DNA: TGTGCCAGCAGTCAAACAGGCCATCAGCCCCAGCATTTT

D: -
J: TRBJ2-5
V: TRBV7-9
size: -
CDR3: CASSLEVRRLGAPGETQYF
DNA: TGTGCCAGCAGCTTAGAAGTCAGGCGGCTGGGGGCCCCGGGGGAGACCCAGTACTTC

D: TRBD2
J: TRBJ2-1
V: TRBV18
size: -
CDR3: CASSPELSGGANEQFF
DNA: TGTGCCAGCTCACCCGAACTTAGCGGGGGGGCGAATGAGCAGTTCTTC

D: TRBD2
J: TRBJ2-2
V: TRBV30
size: few
CDR3: CAWSLSGLAGGPRTGELFF
DNA: TGTGCCTGGAGCCTCTCCGGACTAGCGGGGGGGCCGAGGACCGGGGAGCTGTTTTTT

D: TRBD2
J: TRBJ2-1
V: TRBV19
size: -
CDR3: CASGGTSYNEQFF
DNA: TGTGCCAGCGGGGGGACTTCCTACAATGAGCAGTTCTTC

D: -
J: TRBJ2-7
V: TRBV4-3
size: -
CDR3: CASSQDIGVGYEQYF
DNA: TGCGCCAGCAGCCAAGATATAGGGGTAGGCTACGAGCAGTACTTC

D: TRBD1
J: TRBJ2-7
V: TRBV6-5
size: -
CDR3: CASSNRGPYEQYF
DNA: TGTGCCAGCAGTAACAGGGGGCCCTACGAGCAGTACTTC

D: -
J: TRBJ1-5
V: TRBV4-1
size: -
CDR3: CASSLEGNRQPQHF
DNA: TGCGCCAGCAGCCTCGAGGGTAATCGCCAGCCCCAGCATTTT

D: TRBD2
J: TRBJ2-1
V: TRBV25-1
size: few
CDR3: CASSTSGGPYNEQFF
DNA: TGTGCCAGCAGTACTAGCGGGGGCCCCTACAATGAGCAGTTCTTC

D: -
J: TRBJ1-1
V: TRBV11-2
size: -
CDR3: CASSLDYNRVFRNTEAFF
DNA: TGTGCCAGCAGCTTAGATTACAACAGGGTGTTTAGGAACACTGAAGCTTTCTTT

D: TRBD1
J: TRBJ2-1
V: TRBV4-1
size: -
CDR3: CASSQGKAGGNEQFF
DNA: TGCGCCAGCAGCCAAGGGAAGGCAGGGGGAAATGAGCAGTTCTTC

D: -
J: TRBJ1-1
V: TRBV5-1
size: -
CDR3: CASSLDWNTEAFF
DNA: TGCGCCAGCAGCCTTGACTGGAACACTGAAGCTTTCTTT

D: -
J: TRBJ1-2
V: TRBV29-1
size: few
CDR3: CSVDWGVDYGYTF
DNA: TGCAGCGTTGACTGGGGGGTCGACTATGGCTACACCTTC

D: -
J: TRBJ1-2
V: TRBV2
size: -
CDR3: CASSTEGMDFYGYTF
DNA: TGTGCCAGCAGTACGGAAGGCATGGACTTCTATGGCTACACCTTC

D: TRBD1
J: TRBJ1-1
V: TRBV28
size: -
CDR3: CASSLYLPGTGGITEAFF
DNA: TGTGCCAGCAGTTTATATCTTCCCGGGACAGGGGGGATCACTGAAGCTTTCTTT

D: TRBD1
J: TRBJ2-3
V: TRBV28
size: -
CDR3: CASSSPLPGQGTDTQYF
DNA: TGTGCCAGCAGTTCCCCTCTTCCGGGACAGGGCACAGATACGCAGTATTTT

D: TRBD1
J: TRBJ2-7
V: TRBV13
size: -
CDR3: CASSSPATGDEQYF
DNA: TGTGCCAGCAGCTCCCCGGCAACAGGGGACGAGCAGTACTTC

D: -
J: TRBJ2-1
V: TRBV7-8
size: -
CDR3: CASSSKRVLSYNEQFF
DNA: TGTGCCAGCAGTTCCAAGCGGGTCCTTTCCTACAATGAGCAGTTCTTC

D: TRBD1
J: TRBJ1-2
V: TRBV29-1
size: few
CDR3: CSAGGTGVEGYTF
DNA: TGCAGCGCGGGCGGGACAGGGGTTGAAGGCTACACCTTC

D: TRBD1
J: TRBJ2-1
V: TRBV13
size: -
CDR3: CASSYPPGQGGHEQFF
DNA: TGTGCCAGCAGCTATCCACCGGGACAGGGAGGTCATGAGCAGTTCTTC

D: TRBD1
J: TRBJ2-3
V: TRBV7-3
size: -
CDR3: CASSLTSVRGQTDTQYF
DNA: TGTGCCAGCAGCTTAACGTCGGTTAGGGGGCAAACGGATACGCAGTATTTT